The subject of this entry is one T cell receptor (beta chain). These data are taken from a study of cytomegalovirus exposure and HLA in healthy donors. In the PCR, 60 Vbeta and 13 Jbeta primers were used. Clones were read by immunoSEQ multiplex PCR, and TCRdb kept only the in-frame ones, dropping some. The table records about 150,000 clones, roughly 82% of them present only once. This receptor was taken from a man aged 25 to 40 in good health and CMV-seropositive. Sequenced: PBMCs.

The chain's CDR3 is CASSRQGMNTEAFF. The CDR3 coding sequence is TGTGCCAGCAGCCGACAGGGAATGAACACTGAAGCTTTCTTT. The gene calls are TRBV7-6 and TRBJ1-1; the match to TRBD1 covers 7 bases. The CDR3 is 14 amino acids. The germline V gene encodes CDR1 SGHVS and CDR2 FNYEAQ. The V segment lost 5 bases and the J segment 0 bases; nucleotides outside the gene matches: 3.